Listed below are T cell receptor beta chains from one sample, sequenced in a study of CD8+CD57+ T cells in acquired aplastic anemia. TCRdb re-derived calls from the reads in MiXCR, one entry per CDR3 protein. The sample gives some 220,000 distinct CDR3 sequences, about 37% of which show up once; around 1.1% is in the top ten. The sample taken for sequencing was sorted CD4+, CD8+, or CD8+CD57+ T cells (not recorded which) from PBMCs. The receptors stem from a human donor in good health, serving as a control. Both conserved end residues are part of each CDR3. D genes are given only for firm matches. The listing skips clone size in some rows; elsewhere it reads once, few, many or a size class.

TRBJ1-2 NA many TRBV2 CASRRLSPFDYGYTF TGTGCCAGCAGGCGTCTCTCACCCTTTGACTATGGCTACACCTTC
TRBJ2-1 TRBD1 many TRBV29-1 CSSGQGDRLEQFF TGCAGCTCCGGACAGGGTGATAGACTTGAGCAGTTCTTC
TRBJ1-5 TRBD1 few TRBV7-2 CASSLSGRLGGADQPQHF TGTGCCAGCAGCTTATCTGGTCGATTAGGGGGCGCCGATCAGCCCCAGCATTTT
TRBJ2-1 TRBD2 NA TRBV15 CATSRGQGGRGNEQFF TGTGCCACCAGCAGAGGACAGGGCGGGAGGGGCAATGAGCAGTTCTTC
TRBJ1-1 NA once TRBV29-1 CSVEEQVNPEAFF TGCAGCGTTGAAGAACAGGTCAACCCTGAAGCTTTCTTT
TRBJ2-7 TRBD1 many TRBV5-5 CASSLGDRVEQYF TGTGCCAGCAGCTTAGGAGACAGGGTCGAGCAGTACTTC
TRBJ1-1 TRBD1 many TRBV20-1 CSALTLGTANTEAFF TGCAGTGCCTTAACCCTCGGGACAGCTAACACTGAAGCTTTCTTT
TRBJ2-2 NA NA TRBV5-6 CASRNIAGELFF TGTGCCAGCAGGAATATAGCCGGGGAGCTGTTTTTT
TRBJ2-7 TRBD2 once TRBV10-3 CAISYSSAGAYEQYF TGTGCCATCAGTTACTCGAGTGCGGGGGCCTACGAGCAGTACTTC
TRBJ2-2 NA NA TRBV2 CTSIFDSGGAGELFF TGTACCAGCATTTTCGATTCCGGGGGCGCCGGGGAGCTGTTTTTT
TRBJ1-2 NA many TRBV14 CASSQDRYNYGYTF TGTGCCAGCAGCCAAGATCGGTATAACTATGGCTACACCTTC
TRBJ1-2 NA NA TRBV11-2 CASSIRGGQHYYGYTF TGTGCCAGCAGCATTAGGGGGGGGCAGCACTACTATGGCTACACCTTC
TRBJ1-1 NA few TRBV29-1 CSFWTENTEAFF TGCAGTTTCTGGACAGAGAACACTGAAGCTTTCTTT
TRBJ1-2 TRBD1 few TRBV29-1 CSVEEWTGPKGYTF TGCAGCGTTGAAGAGTGGACAGGTCCAAAAGGCTACACCTTC
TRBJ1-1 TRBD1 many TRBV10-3 CAVSRQGVEAFF TGTGCCGTCAGCCGACAGGGGGTGGAAGCTTTCTTT
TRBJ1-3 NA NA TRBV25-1 CASSEEQGISGNTIYF TGTGCCAGCAGTGAGGAACAGGGCATCTCTGGAAACACCATATATTTT
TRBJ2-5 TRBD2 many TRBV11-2 CASSTRRGLAGEETQYF TGTGCCAGCAGCACACGCAGGGGGCTAGCGGGAGAAGAGACCCAGTACTTC
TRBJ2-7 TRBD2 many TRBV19 CASSTTSGTGEQYF TGTGCCAGTAGTACGACTAGCGGGACTGGGGAGCAGTACTTC
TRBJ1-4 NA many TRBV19 CASSFGVGGEKLFF TGTGCCAGTAGCTTTGGGGTGGGAGGTGAAAAACTGTTTTTT
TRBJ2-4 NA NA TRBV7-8 CASSRHLANIQYF TGTGCCAGCAGCCGTCACCTCGCGAACATTCAGTACTTC
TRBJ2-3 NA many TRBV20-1 CSASGADTDTQYF TGCAGTGCTTCGGGGGCAGACACAGATACGCAGTATTTT
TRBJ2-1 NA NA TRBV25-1 CASSEYLVSDEQFF TGTGCCAGCAGTGAATATCTAGTATCTGATGAGCAGTTCTTC
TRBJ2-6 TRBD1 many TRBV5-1 CASTRGSSGANVLTF TGCGCCAGCACCAGGGGGAGCTCTGGGGCCAACGTCCTGACTTTC
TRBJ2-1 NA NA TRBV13 CASSLSGVSYNEQFF TGTGCCAGCAGCTTAAGTGGGGTCTCCTACAATGAGCAGTTCTTC
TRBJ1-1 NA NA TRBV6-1 CASMRTENTEAFF TGTGCCAGCATGAGAACTGAGAACACTGAAGCTTTCTTT
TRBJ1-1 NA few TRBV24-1 CATSAQGGTEAFF TGTGCCACCAGTGCCCAGGGAGGCACTGAAGCTTTCTTT
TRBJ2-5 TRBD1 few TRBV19 CASNSLAGTGEGEQYF TGTGCCAGTAATTCACTCGCCGGGACAGGGGAGGGTGAGCAGTACTTC
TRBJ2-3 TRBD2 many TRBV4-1 CASSQLAGTTDTQYF TGCGCCAGCAGCCAACTAGCGGGGACCACAGATACGCAGTATTTT
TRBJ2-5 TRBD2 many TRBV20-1 CSATEAGATLETQYF TGCAGTGCTACCGAAGCGGGGGCGACTTTGGAGACCCAGTACTTC
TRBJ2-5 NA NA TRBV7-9 CASSASQQGPGETQYF TGTGCCAGCAGCGCGAGCCAACAGGGCCCGGGGGAGACCCAGTACTTC
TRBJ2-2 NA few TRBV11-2 CASSSGWNGGELFF TGTGCCAGCAGCTCTGGGTGGAATGGCGGGGAGCTGTTTTTT
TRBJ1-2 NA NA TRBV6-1 CASSRDSPGGYTF TGTGCCAGCAGTAGAGACAGTCCTGGGGGCTACACCTTC
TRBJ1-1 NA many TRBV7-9 CASSPLMSGGTEAFF TGTGCCAGCAGCCCCCTGATGTCCGGAGGCACTGAAGCTTTCTTT